The T cell receptor beta chain under discussion was sequenced for a study of T cell responses to AZD1222 COVID-19 vaccine. Points on this clone: Its antigen is currently unknown.

Study conclusions and caveats: The study sampled repertoires only after the peak T cell response. Receipt of two AZD1222 doses was followed by a rise in Spike-specific TCR breadth and depth.

V lost 12 bases to trimming and J lost 4 bases; unmatched junction nucleotides: 9. This CDR3 comprises 13 residues. Germline-derived CDR1 and CDR2 are KGHDR and SFDVKD. Clones were read by immunoSEQ multiplex PCR, and TCRdb kept only the in-frame ones, dropping some. The table records 96,000 or so clones, roughly 88% of them present only once. The chain has TRBV24-1 and TRBJ2-7; 9 nucleotides agree with TRBD1. The sample consisted of peripheral blood, taken on day 0 of AZD1222 vaccination. The clonotype was recovered from an adult in good health. The DNA for the CDR3 is TGTGCCGCGCGCCGCGGACAGGGGTACGAGCAGTACTTC. Protein product: CAARRGQGYEQYF.